This T cell receptor (beta chain) was captured in a study of shared clonotypes between healthy human individuals. This clone was seen just once. Naive CD8 cells lacked CD45RO, underwent positive selection for CCR7 and left out terminally differentiated effector memory CD45RA+ cells. Sequenced by immunoSEQ multiplex PCR; TCRdb stores in-frame clones only, minus some. This sample carries about 2 million clones, about 95% of them seen once, and the ten largest clones take approximately 1%. The material sequenced was naive CD8+ T cells sorted from blood. The TCR comes from a man aged 18-30 years in good health.

The CDR3 spells CASSWTSGMDEQFF. The CDR3 DNA sequence: TGTGCCAGTAGCTGGACTAGCGGGATGGATGAGCAGTTCTTC. The gene calls are TRBV19 and TRBJ2-1; 12 bases are a match to TRBD2. This CDR3 comprises 14 residues. Per the germline V gene, CDR1 is LNHDA and CDR2 is SQIVND (reference sequence). With V trimmed by 6 bases and J by 8 bases, 5 bases remained unmatched.